These 8 T cell receptor beta chains were sequenced from one sample in a study of shared clonotypes between healthy human individuals. The repertoire was sequenced with immunoSEQ multiplex PCR; TCRdb's copy has only in-frame clones and lacks some. The sample consists of approximately 650,000 clones, 95% of them appearing once. CD45RO negativity and positive selection for CCR7 defined naive CD8 cells, a population that excluded terminally differentiated effector memory CD45RA+ cells. Sequencing used naive CD8+ T cells sorted from blood. The receptors were sampled from a woman younger than 45 in good health.

The chain carries TRBV11-2 and TRBJ2-5; 8 bases line up with TRBD2. The end of the DNA aligns better with TRBJ2-7, so the J call may be wrong. The CDR3 loop spans 16 amino acids. Germline values: CDR1 SGHAT, CDR2 FQNNGV. Here the CDR3 reads CASSPELAGSSYEQYF. The CDR3 region has the DNA TGTGCCAGCAGCCCAGAATTAGCGGGAAGCTCCTACGAGCAGTACTTC.

This clone showed up just once. V is TRBV30 and J is TRBJ2-5; 7 nucleotides match TRBD2. The J call is uncertain, as TRBJ2-7 better fits the DNA end. Germline loops: CDR1 GTSNPN, CDR2 SVGIG (reference sequence). The CDR3 is made up of 15 amino acids. CDR3 nucleotides: TGTGCCTGGAGTGCGCGGGAGAACCCCTCCTACGAGCAGTACTTC. This encodes CAWSARENPSYEQYF.

Concerning this clone itself: Mismatch with germline at one junction end may stem from a read error. The rearrangement joins TRBV28 to TRBJ2-7, with TRBD2 matching over 8 bases. Germline assignment: CDR1 MDHEN and CDR2 SYDVKM. The CDR3 has 14 amino acids. The CDR3 sequence: CASSFDSLAGEGSF. The CDR3, as DNA: TGTGCCAGCAGTTTCGACAGTCTAGCGGGTGAGGGAAGCTTC.

The CDR3: CASREKRNYGYTF. For the CDR3, the DNA is TGTGCCAGCAGGGAGAAAAGGAACTATGGCTACACCTTC. The rearrangement joins TRBV27 to TRBJ1-2, with D uncertain. This CDR3 has 13 amino acids. Trimming removed 6 bases at V and 2 bases at J, with 10 bases between. The germline gives CDR1 MNHEY, CDR2 SMNVEV (reference sequence).

A note on this clone: The sample contains more than one DNA sequence encoding this CDR3. The chain combines TRBV27 with TRBJ2-7; D is possibly TRBD1 (6 bases). The CDR3 is 14 amino acids. V lost 5 bases, J lost 0 bases, and 11 bases lay in between. From germline, CDR1 is MNHEY and CDR2 SMNVEV (reference sequence). The CDR3 sequence is CASSPGTSSYEQYF. The CDR3 DNA reads TGTGCCAGCAGTCCCGGGACAAGCTCCTACGAGCAGTACTTC.

The V call is TRBV27, the J call TRBJ2-1; 8 nucleotides align to TRBD2. Trimming at V came to 5 bases and at J to 2 bases, leaving 8 bases not matched to a gene. Germline lookup yields CDR1 MNHEY and CDR2 SMNVEV (reference sequence). The length of the CDR3 is 16 residues. CDR3 sequence (DNA): TGTGCCAGCAGTAATATAGCGGGACCCACCTACAATGAGCAGTTCTTC. Protein: CASSNIAGPTYNEQFF.

CDR3 amino acids: CASSLLLEAFF. CDR3 in DNA: TGTGCCAGCAGCTTACTCCTCGAAGCTTTCTTT. The V gene is TRBV11-2, the J gene TRBJ1-1, with D unclear. This CDR3 is 11 amino acids long. Germline V gene data show CDR1 as SGHAT and CDR2 as FQNNGV. Trimming left V 2 bases short and J 8 bases short, with 6 bases between.

This chain links TRBV19 with TRBJ1-5; 8 nucleotides line up with TRBD1. The CDR3 extends over 14 amino acids. Germline V gene lookup returns CDR1 LNHDA and CDR2 SQIVND (reference sequence). The ends lost 5 bases at V and 9 bases at J; junction bases unmatched: 9. The CDR3 DNA is TGTGCCAGTAGTTTTAACAGGGGGTTAGGGCCCCAGCATTTT. This gives the protein CASSFNRGLGPQHF. Together with reference TRBV19 and TRBJ1-5, the CDR3 gives the full variable domain: DGGITQSPKYLFRKEGQNVTLSCEQNLNHDAMYWYRQDPGQGLRLIYYSQIVNDFQKGDIAEGYSVSREKKESFPLTVTSAQKNPTAFYLCASSFNRGLGPQHFGDGTRLSIL.